The rows below give T cell receptor beta chains drawn from one sample of a study of blood T cell repertoires in COVID-19. The data were produced by immunoSEQ multiplex PCR, yet TCRdb's version contains in-frame clones alone and is incomplete. The sample lists 25,000 to 35,000 clones, under 90% occurring once. The sequencing sample was made of peripheral blood. The receptors were sampled from a woman aged 80 or older with acute or convalescent COVID-19. Both conserved end residues are part of each CDR3. Each record gives: D gene, clone size, V gene, J gene, CDR3 DNA, CDR3 protein. D genes are given only for firm matches. Where a row states a size, it is once, few, many or the class of an expanded clone; other rows omit it.

>NA|NA|TRBV12-3/TRBV12-4|TRBJ2-7
TGTGCCAGCAGTAGGACTGGTTCCTACGAGCAGTACTTC
CASSRTGSYEQYF
>NA|NA|TRBV9|TRBJ1-2
TGTGCCAGCAGCGTAGCTTCATCGGTTGCAAACTATGGCTACACCTTC
CASSVASSVANYGYTF
>NA|NA|TRBV4-2|TRBJ2-1
TGTGCCAGCAGCCACCCGGGTGCCTCCTACAATGAGCAGTTCTTC
CASSHPGASYNEQFF
>NA|NA|TRBV19|TRBJ1-1
TGTGCCAGTAGTATATCATCGGGTATGGGGAACACTGAAGCTTTCTTT
CASSISSGMGNTEAFF
>TRBD1|NA|TRBV7-8|TRBJ2-5
TGTGCCAGCAGCTCAGGACAGGGCGGTGGTCAAGAGACCCAGTACTTC
CASSSGQGGGQETQYF
>TRBD2|NA|TRBV5-4|TRBJ2-3
TGTGCCAGCAGCGGGGCTAGCGGAGACGGCACAGATACGCAGTATTTT
CASSGASGDGTDTQYF
>NA|NA|TRBV7-2|TRBJ2-4
TGTGCCAGCAGCTTGCGGGGCAAAAACATTCAGTACTTC
CASSLRGKNIQYF
>NA|NA|TRBV6-5|TRBJ1-1
TGTGCCAGCAAACCCGGGTTAACCCCCACTGAAGCTTTCTTT
CASKPGLTPTEAFF
>NA|few|TRBV4-3|TRBJ2-5
TGCGCCAGCAGCCCCTACCTAGCGCCCGAAGAGACCCAGTACTTC
CASSPYLAPEETQYF
>NA|NA|TRBV5-1|TRBJ2-1
TGCGCCAGCAGCTCGGGTAATAGGGGCAATGAGCAGTTCTTC
CASSSGNRGNEQFF
>TRBD1|NA|TRBV5-6|TRBJ2-2
TGTGCCAGCAGCCCCGGACAGGGCATGAACACCGGGGAGCTGTTTTTT
CASSPGQGMNTGELFF
>TRBD2|once|TRBV18|TRBJ2-1
TGTGCCAGCTCACCGACTAGCGGGAGCTCCTACAATGAGCAGTTCTTC
CASSPTSGSSYNEQFF
>TRBD1|NA|TRBV28|TRBJ2-2
TGTGCCGCCATGACAGGGGTCGGGGCCGGGGAGCTGTTTTTT
CAAMTGVGAGELFF
>NA|NA|TRBV27|TRBJ1-5
TGTGCCAGCGTAATCTCCGGGATTCTCAGCCCCAATGGTCAGCCCCAGCATTTT
CASVISGILSPNGQPQHF
>TRBD1|NA|TRBV9|TRBJ2-3
TGTGCCAGCAGCCTCGGACAGGGGAGCACAGATACGCAGTATTTT
CASSLGQGSTDTQYF
>NA|NA|TRBV11-1|TRBJ1-1
TGTGCCAGCAGCCGACAGTTGAACACTGAAGCTTTCTTT
CASSRQLNTEAFF
>NA|NA|TRBV14|TRBJ1-2
TGTGCCAGCAGCCAAGATGTAAGCCACTATGGCTACACCTTC
CASSQDVSHYGYTF
>NA|NA|TRBV11-2|TRBJ1-6
TGTGCCAGCAGCTTAGGGGCCTCACCCCTCCACTTT
CASSLGASPLHF
>TRBD2|once|TRBV20-1|TRBJ2-7
TGCAGTGCTAGTTTCTCAGCGGGAGTGAGTGAGCAGTACTTC
CSASFSAGVSEQYF
>TRBD2|NA|TRBV27|TRBJ2-7
TGTGCCAGCAGTCATTATAGCGGGAGTAAGAACGAGCAGTACTTC
CASSHYSGSKNEQYF
>TRBD1|NA|TRBV5-1|TRBJ1-1
TGCGCCAGCAGCTTGGAAGGACAGGGGTGGACTGAAGCTTTCTTT
CASSLEGQGWTEAFF
>NA|NA|TRBV2|TRBJ2-2
TGTGCCAGCAGTCCCGGGGTTACCGGGGAGCTGTTTTTT
CASSPGVTGELFF
>TRBD1|NA|TRBV7-8|TRBJ1-2
TGTGCCAGCAGCTTTTCGGGGACAGCGATGTTAAACTATGGCTACACCTTC
CASSFSGTAMLNYGYTF
>NA|NA|TRBV6-5|TRBJ2-7
TGTGCCAGCAGCCCATGGGCTTACGGATCCTACGAGCAGTACTTC
CASSPWAYGSYEQYF
>TRBD2|NA|TRBV27|TRBJ2-7
TGTGCCAGCAGTTTAGCTAGCGGGGTCGACGAGCAGTACTTC
CASSLASGVDEQYF
>TRBD1|NA|TRBV15|TRBJ2-1
TGTGCCACCAGCAGCAGAACCGGGACAGGGAGGTACAATGAGCAGTTCTTC
CATSSRTGTGRYNEQFF
>NA|NA|TRBV4-3|TRBJ2-1
TGCGCCAGCAGCTTTGAAAGAGGGAATGAGCAGTTCTTC
CASSFERGNEQFF
>NA|NA|TRBV27|TRBJ2-2
TGTGCCAGCAGTGATACTAGCCGAAGGAACACCGGGGAGCTGTTTTTT
CASSDTSRRNTGELFF
>NA|NA|TRBV19|TRBJ2-1
TGTGCCAGTAGTATCCAACAAACTGAGCAGTTCTTC
CASSIQQTEQFF
>NA|many|TRBV11-2|TRBJ2-1
TGTGCCAGCAGCTCCGATAGCGGAATACTTTACAATGAGCAGTTCTTC
CASSSDSGILYNEQFF
>NA|NA|TRBV3-1/TRBV3-2|TRBJ1-1
TGTGCCAGCAGCCAAGGGGGGCCGAGGACTGAAGCTTTCTTT
CASSQGGPRTEAFF
>TRBD2|NA|TRBV2|TRBJ2-2
TGTGCCACACGGACTAGCGGGGGGAACACCGGGGAGCTGTTTTTT
CATRTSGGNTGELFF
>NA|few|TRBV7-9|TRBJ1-3
TGTGCCAGCAGCCGACCAGGAAGCTCTGGAAACACCATATATTTT
CASSRPGSSGNTIYF
>TRBD2|once|TRBV7-3|TRBJ2-1
TGTGCCAGCAGCGTAGACGGGACTAGCGGTTACAATGAGCAGTTCTTC
CASSVDGTSGYNEQFF
>NA|NA|TRBV9|TRBJ1-3
TGTGCCAGCAGCGTAGCTACAGGAGCGATCTCTGGAAACACCATATATTTT
CASSVATGAISGNTIYF
>NA|once|TRBV11-1|TRBJ2-1
TGTGCCAGCGGTGGGAGCTCCTACAATGAGCAGTTCTTC
CASGGSSYNEQFF